This T cell receptor (beta chain) is from a study of human T cells and chemical hapten exposure. Time point in this sample: patch test 3, about 24 weeks after DPC sensitization. The treatment was: therapeutic diphenylcyclopropenone sensitization with weekly scalp DPC. This clonotype was seen ten or more times. Each CDR3 protein is one row after TCRdb ran MiXCR on the RACE reads. This table holds 50,000 to 70,000 distinct CDR3 sequences, over 10% found once. Trimming took off 4 bases at V and 0 bases at J, with 18 bases between the two ends. This CDR3 is 16 amino acids long. Germline-derived CDR1 and CDR2 are SQVTM and ANQGSEA.

This sequence originates from a man aged 25-45 years with alopecia areata. Some clones in this sample may be carry-over from other donors' samples. V gene TRBV29-1 combines with J gene TRBJ1-2; D is uncertain. The input for sequencing was whole blood, taken in connection with sensitization to the hapten diphenylcyclopropenone (DPC). CDR3 nucleotide sequence: TGCAGCGTTGGTCCCACCGATATAAACACTAACTATGGCTACACCTTC. Protein product: CSVGPTDINTNYGYTF.